Following are 26 T cell receptor beta chains from one sample sequenced in a study of T cell changes during pregnancy in multiple sclerosis. TCRdb's table, derived via immunoSEQ multiplex PCR, lists solely in-frame clones and lacks some. The table lists under 30,000 clones, 80% to 90% of them singletons. Material: CD8+ T cells from peripheral blood mononuclear cells, obtained in the second trimester of pregnancy. These receptors were collected from a female donor with multiple sclerosis, enrolled in a pregnancy study.

The chain combines TRBV28 with TRBJ1-5, with unresolved D. CDR3 length: 14 residues. Germline values: CDR1 MDHEN, CDR2 SYDVKM. Trimming took off 5 bases at V and 4 bases at J, with 12 bases between the two ends. This CDR3 is CASSPGLGNQPQHF. The CDR3 DNA follows: TGTGCCAGCAGTCCCGGACTGGGGAATCAGCCCCAGCATTTT. The full variable domain, with the rest looked up from reference TRBV28 and TRBJ1-5, is DVKVTQSSRYLVKRTGEKVFLECVQDMDHENMFWYRQDPGLGLRLIYFSYDVKMKEKGDIPEGYSVSREKKERFSLILESASTNQTSMYLCASSPGLGNQPQHFGDGTRLSIL.

The CDR3 DNA follows: TGTGCCAGCAGACCGCTAGCTTACAATGAGCAGTTCTTC. Translated, it gives CASRPLAYNEQFF. V is TRBV7-2 and J is TRBJ2-1; weak D call: TRBD2 (5 bases). This CDR3 is built from 13 residues. V dropped 6 bases and J dropped 4 bases, with 10 bases sitting between them. The germline gives CDR1 SGHTA, CDR2 FQGNSA.

The chain combines TRBV27 with TRBJ2-5; 10 nucleotides align to TRBD1. This CDR3 contains 17 residues. Germline CDR1 and CDR2: MNHEY and SMNVEV (reference sequence). With 7 bases clipped from V and 4 bases from J, the junction kept 15 bases outside the gene matches. Here the CDR3 reads CASTSPPGQGVSETQYF. In DNA, the CDR3 is TGTGCCAGCACCTCCCCTCCCGGACAGGGGGTATCAGAGACCCAGTACTTC.

This sequence joins TRBV15 and TRBJ1-3, with unresolved D. The CDR3 loop spans 15 amino acids. Germline lookup yields CDR1 LNHNV and CDR2 YYDKDF (reference sequence). V lost 0 bases to trimming and J lost 1 base, with 7 bases between them. The CDR3 DNA follows: TGTGCCACCAGCAGAGACGCAGGATCTGGAAACACCATATATTTT. It encodes CATSRDAGSGNTIYF.

The rearrangement uses TRBV7-6 and TRBJ1-4; the D gene is possibly TRBD1 (5 bases). Germline V gene lookup returns CDR1 SGHVS and CDR2 FNYEAQ. V lost 3 bases and J lost 5, with 13 bases in between. The CDR3 spans 15 residues. CDR3 in DNA: TGTGCCAGCAGCTTTCGGGGGGACTGGAATGAAAAACTGTTTTTT. Its translation is CASSFRGDWNEKLFF. The whole variable domain, filled in from reference TRBV7-6 and TRBJ1-4, reads GAGVSQSPRYKVTKRGQDVALRCDPISGHVSLYWYRQALGQGPEFLTYFNYEAQQDKSGLPNDRFSAERPEGSISTLTIQRTEQRDSAMYRCASSFRGDWNEKLFFGSGTQLSVL.

The rearrangement uses TRBV11-2 and TRBJ2-1, with D possibly being TRBD1 (5 bases). The CDR3 is 17 amino acids. Germline assignment: CDR1 SGHAT and CDR2 FQNNGV. Trimming shortened V by 7 bases and J by 1 base, and 20 bases separated the two germline ends. CDR3 loop: CASTLGMGQLSYNEQFF. CDR3 DNA: TGTGCCAGCACACTTGGGATGGGGCAGCTTTCCTACAATGAGCAGTTCTTC.

The chain carries TRBV6-6 and TRBJ2-3; no clear D. Germline values: CDR1 MNHNY, CDR2 SVGAGI (reference sequence). Trimming cost V 2 bases and J 5 bases, with 8 bases left between them. This CDR3 is 13 amino acids long. CDR3 sequence: CASSYRVIDTQYF. The CDR3 bases are TGTGCCAGCAGTTACCGAGTCATAGATACGCAGTATTTT.

The chain employs TRBV16 and TRBJ2-7; possible D gene TRBD1, 6 bases. The CDR3 has 16 amino acids. The germline V and J ends were trimmed by 3 bases and 2 bases, with 17 bases remaining between them. Germline V gene lookup returns CDR1 KGHSY and CDR2 FQNENV. CDR3 bases: TGTGCCAGCAGCCACTCCGTCCAGGGACAAACCTACGAGCAGTACTTC. Translating gives CASSHSVQGQTYEQYF.

There are a few counts of this clone. Here the CDR3 DNA reads TGTGCCAGCAGAGAACTACAGGGCTCCTATGGCTACACCTTC. It yields the protein CASRELQGSYGYTF. This chain joins TRBV6-5 and TRBJ1-2; possibly TRBD1 for D (6 bases). The CDR3 extends over 14 amino acids. The germline V and J ends were trimmed by 6 bases and 4 bases, with 15 bases remaining between them. Germline V gene data show CDR1 as MNHEY and CDR2 as SVGAGI.

This rearrangement joins TRBV7-9 to TRBJ1-1; tentative D call: TRBD1 (6 bases). The CDR3 sequence is 14 residues long. The V end was cut by 1 base, the J end by 6 bases, with 12 bases between. Germline CDR1 is SEHNR and CDR2 is FQNEAQ (reference sequence). DNA for the CDR3: TGTGCCAGCAGCTTAGATGATGGGGGCTCTGAAGCTTTCTTT. Amino acid sequence: CASSLDDGGSEAFF.

The gene calls are TRBV5-1 and TRBJ2-2; the D gene is possibly TRBD2 (5 bases). This CDR3 is built from 16 residues. Looked up from germline, CDR1 is SGHRS and CDR2 is YFSETQ. The ends were cut back, 7 bases at V and 0 bases at J, with 16 bases in the middle. CDR3 in amino acids: CASSIAGLSNTGELFF. CDR3 DNA sequence: TGCGCCAGCTCCATCGCCGGACTTTCGAACACCGGGGAGCTGTTTTTT.

The J gene is TRBJ1-1, the V gene TRBV4-1; D perhaps matches TRBD1 (5 bases). CDR3 size: 14 residues. The V gene's germline CDR1 is MGHRA and CDR2 YSYEKL. V lost 4 bases and J lost 0, with 9 bases in between. DNA of the CDR3: TGCGCCAGCAGCCCCCGACAGATGAACACTGAAGCTTTCTTT. Its translation: CASSPRQMNTEAFF.

This chain uses TRBV11-2 with TRBJ1-4; no definite D call. Trimming cost V 2 bases and J 8 bases, with 6 bases left between them. Germline V CDR1 and CDR2: SGHAT, FQNNGV. This CDR3 has 12 amino acids. Here the CDR3 DNA reads TGTGCCAGCAGCTTAACAACAGAAAAACTGTTTTTT. Translation: CASSLTTEKLFF.

V is TRBV11-2 and J is TRBJ2-7; TRBD1 matches at 7 bases. The CDR3 sequence is 16 residues long. From germline, CDR1 is SGHAT and CDR2 FQNNGV. V trimming: 5 bases; J trimming: 0 bases; junction bases outside the gene matches: 10. CDR3 sequence: CASSGRQGESSYEQYF. In DNA, the CDR3 is TGTGCCAGCAGCGGGAGACAGGGAGAAAGCTCCTACGAGCAGTACTTC.

J is TRBJ2-3 and V is TRBV15, with TRBD2 matching over 9 bases. CDR1 is LNHNV, CDR2 YYDKDF, per germline (reference sequence). The V gene end was trimmed by 1 base and the J gene end by 4 bases; junction bases not matched to a gene: 12. The CDR3 is 18 amino acids. The CDR3, as DNA: TGTGCCACCAGCAGAGGTCCCTTCGCGGGGGGGCGGTCAGATACGCAGTATTTT. Amino acids: CATSRGPFAGGRSDTQYF.

This chain joins TRBV5-1 and TRBJ2-2; D is perhaps TRBD2 (5 bases). Germline-derived CDR1 and CDR2 are SGHRS and YFSETQ. The CDR3 is 13 residues long. Trimming cost V 1 base and J 6 bases, with 7 bases left between them. The CDR3 here is CASSLLRAGELFF. The CDR3 region has the DNA TGCGCCAGCAGCTTGTTGAGGGCCGGGGAGCTGTTTTTT.

The V gene is TRBV29-1, the J gene TRBJ2-7; 9 positions match TRBD2. Germline CDR1 is SQVTM and CDR2 is ANQGSEA. The V gene end was trimmed by 3 bases and the J gene end by 1 base; junction bases not matched to a gene: 13. The CDR3 length is 17 residues. The CDR3 loop reads CSVDGLAGAPMSYEQYF. The DNA for the CDR3 is TGCAGCGTTGATGGATTAGCGGGAGCACCCATGTCCTACGAGCAGTACTTC.

V usage is TRBV7-8 and J usage is TRBJ2-5; D perhaps matches TRBD2 (5 bases). Between the trimmed V and J ends, which lost 5 bases and 2 bases, there was a span of 12 bases. The CDR3 consists of 14 residues. The germline CDR1 and CDR2 sequences are SGHVS and FQNEAQ. In DNA, the CDR3 is TGTGCCAGCAGCCATCTAGCAGTTCAAGAGACCCAGTACTTC. Residues: CASSHLAVQETQYF.

This chain joins TRBV27 and TRBJ2-7; D is perhaps TRBD1 (5 bases). The CDR3 length is 14 residues. From germline, CDR1 is MNHEY and CDR2 SMNVEV (reference sequence). Trimming removed 8 bases at V and 0 bases at J, with 14 bases between. CDR3 bases: TGTGCCAGCGCCTCCACGACAGTCTCCTACGAGCAGTACTTC. This encodes CASASTTVSYEQYF.

This rearrangement joins TRBV2 to TRBJ2-5; 11 bases map to TRBD2. In germline, CDR1 is SNHLY, CDR2 FYNNEI. The CDR3 is 16 amino acids. The V gene end was trimmed by 4 bases and the J gene end by 3 bases; junction bases not matched to a gene: 7. The CDR3 DNA follows: TGTGCCAGCAGTGCACTAGCGGGAGTAAAAGAAGAGACCCAGTACTTC. As protein: CASSALAGVKEETQYF.

The rearrangement uses TRBV28 and TRBJ2-3, with TRBD2 matching 8 bases. Germline V lookup: CDR1 MDHEN, CDR2 SYDVKM. With V trimmed by 2 bases and J by 2 bases, 9 bases remained unmatched. The CDR3 spans 17 residues. CDR3 sequence (DNA): TGTGCCAGCAGTTTACCGTTCCAGCGGGAGTTCACAGATACGCAGTATTTT. Encoded protein: CASSLPFQREFTDTQYF.

This rearrangement joins TRBV19 to TRBJ2-1; possibly TRBD2 for D (5 bases). CDR1 is LNHDA, CDR2 SQIVND, per germline (reference sequence). Between the trimmed V and J ends, which lost 5 bases and 0 bases, there was a span of 11 bases. This CDR3 spans 15 amino acids. In DNA form, the CDR3 reads TGTGCCAGTAGTCCCAGCGGCCCCTCCTACAATGAGCAGTTCTTC. Its translation: CASSPSGPSYNEQFF.

The chain combines TRBV13 with TRBJ2-5, with a weak D call TRBD2 (6 bases). Judging by the DNA end, TRBJ2-7 fits better; the J call may be wrong. The CDR3 spans 15 residues. CDR1 is PRHDT, CDR2 FYEKMQ, per germline (reference sequence). CDR3 region: CASSPLGGSSYEQYF. CDR3 nucleotides: TGTGCCAGCAGCCCTCTTGGGGGGAGCTCCTACGAGCAGTACTTC.

The chain links TRBV7-9 to TRBJ2-3, with unresolved D. CDR1 is SEHNR, CDR2 FQNEAQ, per germline (reference sequence). V lost 5 bases and J lost 4, with 7 bases in between. CDR3 length: 12 residues. The DNA for the CDR3 is TGTGCCAGCAGCCCCTATGCAGATACGCAGTATTTT. This gives the protein CASSPYADTQYF.

The chain links TRBV11-2 to TRBJ1-2, with D perhaps TRBD1 (5 bases). Germline V gene data show CDR1 as SGHAT and CDR2 as FQNNGV. V was clipped by 3 bases and J by 7 bases, with 15 bases between them. The length of the CDR3 is 14 residues. The CDR3, as DNA: TGTGCCAGCAGCTTTTACAGGAACGAGCGTGGCTACACCTTC. It yields the protein CASSFYRNERGYTF.

The genes are TRBV9 and TRBJ2-2; tentative D call: TRBD1 (6 bases). The V gene lost 2 bases and the J gene lost 8 bases, with 7 bases spanning the gap. Germline loops: CDR1 SGDLS, CDR2 YYNGEE. The CDR3 totals 12 residues. The CDR3 here is CASSVQGGELFF. CDR3 DNA: TGTGCCAGCAGCGTGCAGGGGGGGGAGCTGTTTTTT.